The present T cell receptor beta chain was sequenced within a study of vaccination and CD4 T cells after COVID-19. Study-level background: For control cultures, the treatment was a CEFX pool, an HIV-1 Nef pool, or no peptide.

Treatment specified: roughly ten-day PBMC culture with coronavirus spike peptide pools or control peptides (ViraFEST assay). The healthy vaccine recipients were free of prior SARS-CoV-2 infection; their nucleocapsid antibodies were negative before and after vaccination. Half of the medium was exchanged for fresh IL-2 medium, first on day 3 and then on day 7. The assay that was used to sequence DNA from cultured CD4+ T cells was the Oncomine TCR Beta short-read assay. Genomic DNA was drawn out of CD4+ T cells grown in culture. TCRdb called the PCR reads again in MiXCR, with one record for every CDR3 protein. Of more than 13,000 distinct CDR3 sequences in the sample, less than 25% were seen once. V was trimmed by 4 bases and J by 3 bases, leaving 17 bases between them. The CDR3 is 16 residues long. In germline, CDR1 is SGHVS, CDR2 FNYEAQ. Worth noting for this clonotype: The antigen is undetermined.

The sequence was collected from a human donor who received a COVID-19 vaccine. The genes are TRBV7-6 and TRBJ2-3; D might be TRBD2 (6 bases). This sample comprised CD4+ T cells from blood, cultured in vitro, obtained before SARS-CoV-2 vaccination. The CDR3 sequence: CASSYRGLTATDTQYF. As DNA, the CDR3 is TGTGCCAGCAGCTACCGCGGACTAACGGCGACAGATACGCAGTATTTT.